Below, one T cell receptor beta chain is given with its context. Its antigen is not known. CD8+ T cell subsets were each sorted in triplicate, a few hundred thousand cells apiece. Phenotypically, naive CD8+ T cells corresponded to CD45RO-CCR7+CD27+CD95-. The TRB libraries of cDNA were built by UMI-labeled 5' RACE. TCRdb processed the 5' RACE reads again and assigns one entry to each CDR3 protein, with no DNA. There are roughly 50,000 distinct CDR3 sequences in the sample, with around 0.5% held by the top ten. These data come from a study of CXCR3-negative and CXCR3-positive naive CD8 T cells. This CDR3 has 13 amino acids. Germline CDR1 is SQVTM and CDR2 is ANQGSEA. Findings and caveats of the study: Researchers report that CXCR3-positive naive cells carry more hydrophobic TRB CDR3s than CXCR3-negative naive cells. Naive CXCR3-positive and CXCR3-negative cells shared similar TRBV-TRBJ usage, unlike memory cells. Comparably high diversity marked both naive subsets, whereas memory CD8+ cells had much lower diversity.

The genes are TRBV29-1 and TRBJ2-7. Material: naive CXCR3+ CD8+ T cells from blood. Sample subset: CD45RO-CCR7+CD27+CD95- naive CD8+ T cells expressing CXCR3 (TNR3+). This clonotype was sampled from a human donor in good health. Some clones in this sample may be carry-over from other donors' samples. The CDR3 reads CSVEGQTSYEQYF.